This T cell receptor beta chain was sequenced in a study of blood T cell repertoires in COVID-19. The CDR3 loop spans 13 amino acids. Per the germline V gene, CDR1 is SGHDN and CDR2 is FVKESK. V trimming: 4 bases; J trimming: 4 bases; junction bases outside the gene matches: 2. Clones were sequenced by immunoSEQ multiplex PCR, and TCRdb holds only the in-frame ones, with some missing. The sample holds about 210,000 clones, around 81% seen once. This TCR came from a man younger than 40 with acute COVID-19. This sequence joins TRBV14 and TRBJ2-5; 8 positions match TRBD1. Sequenced sample: PBMCs or T cells enriched from blood (not recorded which). CDR3 in amino acids: CASSRGQGETQYF. CDR3 DNA: TGTGCCAGCAGCCGCGGACAGGGAGAGACCCAGTACTTC.